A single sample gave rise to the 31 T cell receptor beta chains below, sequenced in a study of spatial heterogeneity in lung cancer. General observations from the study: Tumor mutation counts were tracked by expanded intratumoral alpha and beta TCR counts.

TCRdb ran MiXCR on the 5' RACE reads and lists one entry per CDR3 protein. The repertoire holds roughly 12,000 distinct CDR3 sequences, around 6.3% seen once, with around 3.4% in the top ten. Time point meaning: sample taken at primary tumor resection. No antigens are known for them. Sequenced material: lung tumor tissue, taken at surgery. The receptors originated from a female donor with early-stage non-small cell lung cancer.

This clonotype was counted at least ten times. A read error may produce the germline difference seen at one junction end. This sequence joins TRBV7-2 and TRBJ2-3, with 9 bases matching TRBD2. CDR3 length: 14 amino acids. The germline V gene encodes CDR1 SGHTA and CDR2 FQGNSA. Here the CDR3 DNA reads TGTGCCAGCAGCCTAGCGGGGCTCACAGATACGCAGTATTTT. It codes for CASSLAGLTDTQYF.

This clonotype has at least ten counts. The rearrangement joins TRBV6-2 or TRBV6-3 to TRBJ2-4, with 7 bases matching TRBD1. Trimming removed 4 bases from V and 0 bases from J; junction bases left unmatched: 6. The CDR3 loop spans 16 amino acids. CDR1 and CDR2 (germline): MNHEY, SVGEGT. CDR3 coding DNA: TGTGCCAGCAGTTCCGGACAGGAGCTAGCCAAAAACATTCAGTACTTC. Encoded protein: CASSSGQELAKNIQYF.

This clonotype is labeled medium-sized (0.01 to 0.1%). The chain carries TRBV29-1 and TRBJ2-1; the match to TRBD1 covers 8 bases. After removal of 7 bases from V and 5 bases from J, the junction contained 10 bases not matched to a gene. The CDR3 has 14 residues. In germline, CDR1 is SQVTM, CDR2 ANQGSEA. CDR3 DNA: TGCAGCGCCTTAACAGGGGGTGGAAACAATGAGCAGTTCTTC. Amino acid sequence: CSALTGGGNNEQFF.

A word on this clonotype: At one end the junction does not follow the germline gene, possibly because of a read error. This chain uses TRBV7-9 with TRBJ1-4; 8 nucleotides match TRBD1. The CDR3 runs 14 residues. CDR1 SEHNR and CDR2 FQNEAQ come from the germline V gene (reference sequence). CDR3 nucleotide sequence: TGTGCCAGCAGCTTGACAGGGGTTGGCGGAAAATTGTTTTTT. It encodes CASSLTGVGGKLFF.

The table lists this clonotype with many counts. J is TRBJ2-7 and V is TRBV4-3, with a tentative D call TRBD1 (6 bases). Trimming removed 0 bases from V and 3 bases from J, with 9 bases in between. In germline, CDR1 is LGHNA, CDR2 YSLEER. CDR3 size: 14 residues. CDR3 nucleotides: TGCGCCAGCAGCCAAGATGGCAGGGGCTACGAGCAGTACTTC. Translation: CASSQDGRGYEQYF.

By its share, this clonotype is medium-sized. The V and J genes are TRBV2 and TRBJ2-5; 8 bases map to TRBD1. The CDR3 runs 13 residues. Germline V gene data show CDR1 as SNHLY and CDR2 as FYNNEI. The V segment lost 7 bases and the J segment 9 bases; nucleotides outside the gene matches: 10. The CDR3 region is CASTTGVEGPQYF. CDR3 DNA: TGTGCCAGCACGACAGGGGTGGAAGGTCCCCAGTACTTC.

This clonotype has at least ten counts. CDR3 DNA sequence: TGTGCCAGCGGAACGGAGGGCGACAACACTGAAGCTTTCTTT. Its protein product is CASGTEGDNTEAFF. The chain has TRBV28 and TRBJ1-1; D gene unclear. The V and J ends lost 8 bases and 2 bases respectively, with 15 bases between them. Germline V lookup: CDR1 MDHEN, CDR2 SYDVKM. This CDR3 contains 14 residues.

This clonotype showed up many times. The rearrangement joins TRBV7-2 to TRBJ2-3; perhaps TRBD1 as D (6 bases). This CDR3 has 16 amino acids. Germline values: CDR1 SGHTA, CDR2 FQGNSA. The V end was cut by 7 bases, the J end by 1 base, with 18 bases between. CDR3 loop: CASTYSWGPGTDTQYF. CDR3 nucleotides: TGTGCCAGCACCTACTCGTGGGGGCCGGGCACAGATACGCAGTATTTT.

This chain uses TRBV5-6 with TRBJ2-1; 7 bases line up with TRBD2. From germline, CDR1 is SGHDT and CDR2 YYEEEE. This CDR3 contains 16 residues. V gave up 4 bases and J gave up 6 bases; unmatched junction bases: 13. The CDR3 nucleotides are TGTGCCAGCAGCCGCGATGCGGCGGGAGTATTCAATGAGCAGTTCTTC. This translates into CASSRDAAGVFNEQFF.

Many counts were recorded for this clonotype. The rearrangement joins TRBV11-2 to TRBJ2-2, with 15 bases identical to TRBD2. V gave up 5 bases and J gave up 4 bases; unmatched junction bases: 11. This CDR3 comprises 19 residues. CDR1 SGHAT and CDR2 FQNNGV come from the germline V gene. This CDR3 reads CASSPTRTSGRVGTGELFF. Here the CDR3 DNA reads TGTGCCAGCAGCCCCACTCGGACTAGCGGGAGGGTTGGCACCGGGGAGCTGTTTTTT.

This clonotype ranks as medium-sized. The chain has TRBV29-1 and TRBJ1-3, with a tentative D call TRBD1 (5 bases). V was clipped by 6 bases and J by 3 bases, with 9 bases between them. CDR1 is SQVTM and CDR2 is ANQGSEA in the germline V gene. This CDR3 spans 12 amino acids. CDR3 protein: CSVGTNGNTIYF. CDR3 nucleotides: TGCAGCGTGGGGACCAATGGAAACACCATATATTTT.

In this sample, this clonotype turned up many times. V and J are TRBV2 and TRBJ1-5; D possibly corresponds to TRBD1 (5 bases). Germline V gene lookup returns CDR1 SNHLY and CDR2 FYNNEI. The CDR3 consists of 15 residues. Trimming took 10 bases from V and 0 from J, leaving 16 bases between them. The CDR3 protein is CATQEQAYSNQPQHF. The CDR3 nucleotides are TGTGCCACCCAGGAACAGGCCTATAGCAATCAGCCCCAGCATTTT.

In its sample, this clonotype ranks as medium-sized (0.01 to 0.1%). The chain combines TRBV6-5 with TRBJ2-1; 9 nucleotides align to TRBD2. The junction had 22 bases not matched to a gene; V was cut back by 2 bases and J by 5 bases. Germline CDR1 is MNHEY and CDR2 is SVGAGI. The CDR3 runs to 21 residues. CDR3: CASSYRDSGRRRAGGHNEQFF. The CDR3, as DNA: TGTGCCAGCAGTTACCGCGATTCGGGGCGGAGGAGAGCGGGAGGCCACAATGAGCAGTTCTTC.

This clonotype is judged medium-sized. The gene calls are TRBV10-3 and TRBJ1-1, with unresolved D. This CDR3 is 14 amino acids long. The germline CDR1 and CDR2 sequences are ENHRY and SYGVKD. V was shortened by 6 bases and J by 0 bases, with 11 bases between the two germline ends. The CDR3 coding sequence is TGTGCCATCAGCGTGACGGGGATGAACACTGAAGCTTTCTTT. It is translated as CAISVTGMNTEAFF.

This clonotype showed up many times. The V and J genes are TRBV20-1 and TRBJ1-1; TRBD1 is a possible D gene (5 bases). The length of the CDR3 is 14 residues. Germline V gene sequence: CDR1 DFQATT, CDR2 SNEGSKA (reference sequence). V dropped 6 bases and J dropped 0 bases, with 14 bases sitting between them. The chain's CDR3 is CSANRRGMNTEAFF. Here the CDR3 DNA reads TGCAGTGCAAACCGGAGGGGTATGAACACTGAAGCTTTCTTT.

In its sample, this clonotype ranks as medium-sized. CDR3 nucleotides: TGCAGTGCTAGAGGCTCCAGCGGAGGGCGGGAGACCCAGTACTTC. This encodes CSARGSSGGRETQYF. The chain uses TRBV20-1 and TRBJ2-5; a possible D gene is TRBD2 (6 bases). Per the germline V gene, CDR1 is DFQATT and CDR2 is SNEGSKA (reference sequence). V was cut by 1 base and J by 5 bases, with 17 bases left in between. CDR3 length: 15 amino acids.

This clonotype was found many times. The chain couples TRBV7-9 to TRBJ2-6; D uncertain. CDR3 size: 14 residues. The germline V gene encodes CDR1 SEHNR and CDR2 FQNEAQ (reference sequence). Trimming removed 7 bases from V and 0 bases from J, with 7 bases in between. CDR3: CASIRSSGANVLTF. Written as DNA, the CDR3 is TGTGCCAGCATACGCAGCTCTGGGGCCAACGTCCTGACTTTC.

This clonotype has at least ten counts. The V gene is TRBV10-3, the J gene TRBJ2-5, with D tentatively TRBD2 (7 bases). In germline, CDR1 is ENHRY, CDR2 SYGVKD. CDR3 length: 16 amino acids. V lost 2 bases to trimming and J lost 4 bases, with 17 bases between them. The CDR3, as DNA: TGTGCCATCAGTGAGGGGATGACACGGGGGGCAGAGACCCAGTACTTC. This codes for CAISEGMTRGAETQYF.

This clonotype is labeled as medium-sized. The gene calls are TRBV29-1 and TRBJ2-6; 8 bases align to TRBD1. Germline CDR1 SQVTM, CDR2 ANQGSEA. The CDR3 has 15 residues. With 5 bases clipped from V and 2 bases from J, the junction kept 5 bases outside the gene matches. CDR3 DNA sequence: TGCAGCGTTTCTACAGGGGGAACTGGGGCCAACGTCCTGACTTTC. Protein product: CSVSTGGTGANVLTF.

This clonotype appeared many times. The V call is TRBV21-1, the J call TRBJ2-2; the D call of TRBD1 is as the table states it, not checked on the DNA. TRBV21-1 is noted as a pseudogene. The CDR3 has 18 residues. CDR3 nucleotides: TGTGCCAACGGAGACGTTCAGTTTGAGGGGCTAAACACCGGGGAGCTGTTTTTT. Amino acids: CANGDVQFEGLNTGELFF.

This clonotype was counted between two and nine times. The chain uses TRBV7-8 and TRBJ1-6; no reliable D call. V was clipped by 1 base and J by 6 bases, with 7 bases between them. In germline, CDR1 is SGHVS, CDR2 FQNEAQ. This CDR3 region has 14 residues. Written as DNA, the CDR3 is TGTGCCAGCAGCTTAGGGACGGTTAATTCACCCCTCCACTTT. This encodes CASSLGTVNSPLHF.

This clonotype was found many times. Written as DNA, the CDR3 is TGTGCCAGCAGTCTGACAATAACTAGCGGGACGTACGAGCAGTACTTC. It codes for CASSLTITSGTYEQYF. The chain employs TRBV28 and TRBJ2-7, with 10 bases that match TRBD2. Germline V gives CDR1 MDHEN, CDR2 SYDVKM. The CDR3 sequence is 16 residues long. V shed 5 bases, J shed 4 bases, and the junction held 11 bases outside the gene matches.

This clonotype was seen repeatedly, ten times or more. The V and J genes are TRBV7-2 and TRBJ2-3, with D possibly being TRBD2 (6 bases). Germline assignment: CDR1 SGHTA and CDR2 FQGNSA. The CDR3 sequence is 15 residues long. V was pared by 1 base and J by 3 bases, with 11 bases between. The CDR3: CASSLVGGVTDTQYF. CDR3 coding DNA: TGTGCCAGCAGCTTAGTGGGGGGAGTTACAGATACGCAGTATTTT.

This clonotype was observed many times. This CDR3 reads CASRPTVDRYGYTF. As DNA, the CDR3 is TGTGCCAGTAGGCCGACAGTCGACCGCTATGGCTACACCTTC. This rearrangement joins TRBV19 to TRBJ1-2; D possibly corresponds to TRBD1 (5 bases). The V and J ends lost 6 bases and 4 bases respectively, with 15 bases between them. Germline CDR1 and CDR2: LNHDA and SQIVND (reference sequence). CDR3 length: 14 residues. The full variable domain, with the rest looked up from reference TRBV19 and TRBJ1-2, is DGGITQSPKYLFRKEGQNVTLSCEQNLNHDAMYWYRQDPGQGLRLIYYSQIVNDFQKGDIAEGYSVSREKKESFPLTVTSAQKNPTAFYLCASRPTVDRYGYTFGSGTRLTVV.

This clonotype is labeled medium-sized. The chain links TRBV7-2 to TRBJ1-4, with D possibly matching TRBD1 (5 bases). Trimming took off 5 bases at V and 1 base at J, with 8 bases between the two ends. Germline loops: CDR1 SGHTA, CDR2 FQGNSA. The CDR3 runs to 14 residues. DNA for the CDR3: TGTGCCAGCAGCCCCCAGGGAACTAATGAAAAACTGTTTTTT. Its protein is CASSPQGTNEKLFF.

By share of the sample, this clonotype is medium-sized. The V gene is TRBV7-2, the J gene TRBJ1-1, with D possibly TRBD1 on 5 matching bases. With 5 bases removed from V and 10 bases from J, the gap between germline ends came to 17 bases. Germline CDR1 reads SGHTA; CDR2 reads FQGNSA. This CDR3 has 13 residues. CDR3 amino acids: CASSLFLEGLAFF. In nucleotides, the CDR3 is TGTGCCAGCAGCCTTTTCCTCGAGGGGCTAGCTTTCTTT. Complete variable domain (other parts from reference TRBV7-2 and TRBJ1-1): GAGVSQSPSNKVTEKGKDVELRCDPISGHTALYWYRQSLGQGLEFLIYFQGNSAPDKSGLPSDRFSAERTGGSVSTLTIQRTQQEDSAVYLCASSLFLEGLAFFGQGTRLTVV.

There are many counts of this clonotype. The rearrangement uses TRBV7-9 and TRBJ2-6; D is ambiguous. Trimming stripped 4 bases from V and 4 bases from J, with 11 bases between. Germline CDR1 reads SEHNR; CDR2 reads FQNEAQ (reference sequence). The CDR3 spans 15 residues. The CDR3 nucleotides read TGTGCCAGCAGCTCCCAACCCCCCGGGGCCAACGTCCTGACTTTC. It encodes CASSSQPPGANVLTF.

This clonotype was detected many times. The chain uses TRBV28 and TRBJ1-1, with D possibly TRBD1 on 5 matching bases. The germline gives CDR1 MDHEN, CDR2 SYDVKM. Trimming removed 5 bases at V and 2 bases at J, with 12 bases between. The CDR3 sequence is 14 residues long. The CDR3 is CASSMGLINTEAFF. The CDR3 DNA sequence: TGTGCCAGCAGTATGGGACTGATTAACACTGAAGCTTTCTTT.

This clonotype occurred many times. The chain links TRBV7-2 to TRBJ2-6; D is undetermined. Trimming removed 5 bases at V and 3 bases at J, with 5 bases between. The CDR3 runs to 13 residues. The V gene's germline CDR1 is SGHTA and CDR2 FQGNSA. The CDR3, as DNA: TGTGCCAGCAGCCCCCTTGGGGCCAACGTCCTGACTTTC. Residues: CASSPLGANVLTF.

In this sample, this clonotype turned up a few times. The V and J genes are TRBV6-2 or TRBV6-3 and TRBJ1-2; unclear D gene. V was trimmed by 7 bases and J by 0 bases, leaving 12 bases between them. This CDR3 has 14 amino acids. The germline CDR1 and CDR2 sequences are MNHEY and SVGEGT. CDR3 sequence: CASTLTGANYGYTF. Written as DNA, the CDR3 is TGTGCCAGCACTTTGACGGGCGCTAACTATGGCTACACCTTC.

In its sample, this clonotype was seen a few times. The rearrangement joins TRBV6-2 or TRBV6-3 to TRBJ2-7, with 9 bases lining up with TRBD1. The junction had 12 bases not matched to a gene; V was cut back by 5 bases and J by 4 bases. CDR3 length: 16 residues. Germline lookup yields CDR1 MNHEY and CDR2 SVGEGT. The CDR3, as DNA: TGTGCCAGCAGTAGTTGGACAGGGGACGGCGGTTACGAGCAGTACTTC. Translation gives CASSSWTGDGGYEQYF.